The clone carrying this T cell receptor (beta chain) occurred a few times. Its antigen is not identified. Germline values: CDR1 MNHEY, CDR2 SVGEGT. This CDR3 has 15 residues. After removal of 5 bases from V and 2 bases from J, the junction contained 6 bases not matched to a gene. In TCRdb, the RT-PCR reads were re-called with MiXCR into one record per CDR3 protein. The profile shows about 240,000 distinct CDR3 sequences, 12% of them singletons. This specimen comes from a study of response to subunit inactivated influenza vaccine. Study-wide findings and caveats: The authors offered the suggestion that each seasonal influenza vaccination recruits few new T cells.

The sequencing used non-naive T cells sorted from PBMCs, collected 14 to 15 days before vaccination. The TCR originated in a man in his fifties who received an inactivated influenza vaccine. The rearrangement uses TRBV6-2 or TRBV6-3 and TRBJ2-5, with 9 bases that match TRBD1. DNA of the CDR3: TGTGCCAGCAGTAGCGGACAGGGGCATCAAGAGACCCAGTACTTC. Translation gives CASSSGQGHQETQYF.